This T cell receptor (beta chain) was captured by sequencing in a study of CD8+ T cells in alopecia areata. Overall study: It was 6 to 18 months of tofacitinib, and then there were 6 months off drug. The study, taken as a whole, reports: Higher clonality was seen in lesional scalp than in normal scalp, especially in alopecia totalis/universalis.

CDR1 and CDR2 from the germline V gene are SEHNR and FQNEAQ (reference sequence). The CDR3 has 14 amino acids. Deletions cut 4 bases from V and 2 bases from J, with 10 bases between. Sequencing relied on a cDNA template that was reverse transcribed from extracted RNA. The table came from immunoSEQ multiplex PCR; TCRdb's copy has only in-frame clones and leaves some out. The repertoire holds about 97,000 clones, with about two fifths as singletons. This clone was observed a few times. Its antigen remains unidentified. Sorted populations comprised CD4+ and CD8+ T cells obtained from PBMCs. The TCR comes from a human donor with alopecia areata. Specimen: CD4+ T cells sorted from blood. This chain connects TRBV7-9 to TRBJ2-3; TRBD2 might be the D (6 bases). CDR3 protein: CASSWAGNTDTQYF. The CDR3 DNA reads as TGTGCCAGCAGCTGGGCGGGGAACACAGATACGCAGTATTTT.